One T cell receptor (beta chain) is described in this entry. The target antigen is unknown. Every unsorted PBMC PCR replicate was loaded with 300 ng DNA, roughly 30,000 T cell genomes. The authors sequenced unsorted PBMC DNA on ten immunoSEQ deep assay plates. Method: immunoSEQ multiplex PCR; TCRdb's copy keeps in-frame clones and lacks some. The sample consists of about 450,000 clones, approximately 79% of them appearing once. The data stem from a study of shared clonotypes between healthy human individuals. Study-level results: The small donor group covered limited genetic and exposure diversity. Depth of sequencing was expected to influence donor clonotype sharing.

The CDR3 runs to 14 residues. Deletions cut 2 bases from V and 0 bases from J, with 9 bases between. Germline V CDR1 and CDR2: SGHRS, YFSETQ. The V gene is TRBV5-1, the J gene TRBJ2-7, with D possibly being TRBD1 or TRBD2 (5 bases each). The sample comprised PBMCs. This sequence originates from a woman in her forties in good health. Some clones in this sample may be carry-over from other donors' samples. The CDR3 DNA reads TGCGCCAGCAGCTTCGGGGCAAACTCCTACGAGCAGTACTTC. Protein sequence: CASSFGANSYEQYF.